This TCR beta chain was recorded in a study of shared clonotypes between healthy human individuals. On the study more broadly: The study enrolled a couple of women and three men aged 18 to 49. Used for every donor were three CD4 naive, three CD4 memory, two CD8 naive and one CD8 memory plate. Study results and caveats: Clonotypes which were not shared had lower generation probabilities than clonotypes that all four donors shared.

CDR1 is PRHDT, CDR2 FYEKMQ, per germline (reference sequence). This CDR3 contains 19 residues. The ends lost 1 base at V and 4 bases at J; junction bases unmatched: 17. The study drew all its donors from Caucasian adults living in Nashville, Tennessee. As for this clone: The antigen is unknown.

Repertoires were generated with immunoSEQ multiplex PCR, while TCRdb's copy carries only in-frame clones and drops some. The table shows a few million clones, with more than 90% occurring only once. The rearrangement uses TRBV13 and TRBJ2-5, with 8 bases lining up with TRBD2. Sequenced input: naive CD4+ T cells sorted from blood. Documented subset: CD45RA+ positively selected. This receptor was obtained from a young man in good health. The CDR3 nucleotides are TGTGCCAGCAGCTTAGTGGGCGTTGCGGGAGGAGGGTTTGGAGAGACCCAGTACTTC. It translates to CASSLVGVAGGGFGETQYF. Full variable domain (rest looked up from reference TRBV13 and TRBJ2-5): AAGVIQSPRHLIKEKRETATLKCYPIPRHDTVYWYQQGPGQDPQFLISFYEKMQSDKGSIPDRFSAQQFSDYHSELNMSSLELGDSALYFCASSLVGVAGGGFGETQYFGPGTRLLVL.